The next 24 T cell receptor beta chains were all read from a single sample in a study of T cells in Graves' hyperthyroidism and ophthalmopathy (dated 2019 in TCRdb). The library was built by means of multiplex PCR. TCRdb lists the instrument as Illumina HiSeq 2000. The TCR beta CDR3 regions were amplified from RNA transcripts. For the first round of RT-PCR on the TCR CDR3, the HTBI primer set was used together with the Qiagen OneStep RT-PCR kit. The public reads were quality trimmed at Q25 with fastp and then assembled into clones with MiXCR by TCRdb, keeping productive beta chains. Records with the same CDR3 protein are collapsed into one entry carrying the most frequent genes and DNA. Present in this sample are 490,000 or so distinct CDR3 sequences, about 20% of which were seen just once. The ten largest make up around 50% of the sample. Specimen: blood. Receptors originate from a woman aged 65 to 85 with Graves' ophthalmopathy.

This clonotype was seen ten or more times. J is TRBJ2-7 and V is TRBV28, with TRBD1 matching over 9 bases. V lost 5 bases and J lost 0; bases outside the gene matches: 17. Germline CDR1 is MDHEN and CDR2 is SYDVKM. The CDR3 consists of 19 residues. The CDR3 DNA reads as TGTGCCAGCAGTACTATCCTGGACAGGGGTACACTCACCTCCTACGAGCAGTACTTC. Its translation: CASSTILDRGTLTSYEQYF.

This clonotype showed up just a few times. This chain links TRBV6-1 with TRBJ2-7; 9 bases are shared with TRBD1. CDR3 length: 14 amino acids. The V segment lost 5 bases and the J segment 6 bases; nucleotides outside the gene matches: 8. CDR1 is MNHNS and CDR2 is SASEGT in the germline V gene. The CDR3 sequence is CASSTGQGNSEQYF. The CDR3 nucleotides read TGTGCCAGCAGTACCGGACAGGGGAATAGCGAGCAGTACTTC.

This clonotype came up a few times. The rearrangement joins TRBV12-3 or TRBV12-4 to TRBJ2-1; 12 nucleotides align to TRBD2. The length of the CDR3 is 15 residues. The junction had 7 bases not matched to a gene; V was cut back by 6 bases and J by 7 bases. The CDR3 loop reads CASRMTSGRINEQFF. As DNA, the CDR3 is TGTGCCAGCAGGATGACTAGCGGGAGAATAAATGAGCAGTTCTTC.

The gene calls are TRBV7-2 and TRBJ1-2; D possibly corresponds to TRBD1 (6 bases). CDR1 SGHTA and CDR2 FQGNSA come from the germline V gene. The CDR3 extends over 16 amino acids. The ends were cut back, 1 base at V and 1 base at J, with 13 bases in the middle. Here the CDR3 reads CASSLVGTQGNYGYTF. CDR3 nucleotide sequence: TGTGCCAGCAGCTTAGTGGGGACACAGGGTAACTATGGCTACACCTTC.

This clonotype was found many times. This chain links TRBV9 with TRBJ2-3, with 10 bases aligning to TRBD2. The CDR3 is 17 residues long. Germline V gene sequence: CDR1 SGDLS, CDR2 YYNGEE. V lost 0 bases to trimming and J lost 2 bases; unmatched junction nucleotides: 6. CDR3 DNA: TGTGCCAGCAGCGTAGAGGGAGGGACTAGCGTCACAGATACGCAGTATTTT. Amino acid sequence: CASSVEGGTSVTDTQYF.

This clonotype showed up many times. V is TRBV11-2 and J is TRBJ2-7; TRBD2 aligns across 12 bases. This CDR3 is built from 15 residues. J was trimmed by 8 bases and V by 0 bases; bases with no gene match: 5. CDR1 and CDR2 (germline): SGHAT, FQNNGV. The CDR3 is CASSLDIGLAGQQYF. The CDR3 DNA reads TGTGCCAGCAGCTTAGATATCGGACTAGCGGGACAGCAGTACTTC.

This rearrangement joins TRBV5-1 to TRBJ2-3, with 9 bases aligning to TRBD2. Germline V lookup: CDR1 SGHRS, CDR2 YFSETQ. The CDR3 loop spans 16 amino acids. V lost 4 bases to trimming and J lost 4 bases; unmatched junction nucleotides: 10. The CDR3 sequence is CASSEISGSTSDTQYF. The CDR3 nucleotides read TGCGCCAGCAGCGAGATTAGCGGGAGTACCTCAGATACGCAGTATTTT.

The rearrangement uses TRBV6-2 or TRBV6-3 and TRBJ2-7; no reliable D call. Trimming took 0 bases from V and 1 from J, leaving 13 bases between them. Germline lookup yields CDR1 MNHEY and CDR2 SVGEGT. This CDR3 has 16 residues. CDR3: CASSYSRPELSYEQYF. Written as DNA, the CDR3 is TGTGCCAGCAGTTACTCTAGGCCTGAACTGTCCTACGAGCAGTACTTC.

CDR3 in amino acids: CATRGTGGYKVTF. The CDR3 nucleotides read TGTGCCACCAGGGGAACAGGGGGGTATAAGGTGACTTTC. This chain uses TRBV12-3 or TRBV12-4 with TRBJ2-6, with 8 bases that match TRBD1. V dropped 10 bases and J dropped 17; count of bases not matched to a gene: 16. CDR3 length: 13 amino acids.

The rearrangement uses TRBV7-2 and TRBJ1-5; the match to TRBD1 covers 8 bases. Germline CDR1 reads SGHTA; CDR2 reads FQGNSA. V lost 5 bases to trimming and J lost 7 bases; unmatched junction nucleotides: 10. CDR3 length: 15 residues. CDR3 DNA sequence: TGTGCCAGCAGCCCTACTTGGACAGGGACCCAGCCCCAGCATTTT. As protein: CASSPTWTGTQPQHF.

This clonotype was detected ten times or more. The chain couples TRBV7-9 to TRBJ1-1; no reliable D call. Germline V gene lookup returns CDR1 SEHNR and CDR2 FQNEAQ (reference sequence). Trimming took off 3 bases at V and 1 base at J, with 9 bases between the two ends. The CDR3 is 14 amino acids. Here the CDR3 reads CASSLAVPNTEAFF. CDR3 coding DNA: TGTGCCAGCAGCTTGGCAGTTCCGAACACTGAAGCTTTCTTT. The full variable domain, rest sourced from reference TRBV7-9 and TRBJ1-1, is DTGVSQNPRHKITKRGQNVTFRCDPISEHNRLYWYRQTLGQGPEFLTYFQNEAQLEKSRLLSDRFSAERPKGSFSTLEIQRTEQGDSAMYLCASSLAVPNTEAFFGQGTRLTVV.

The genes are TRBV24-1 and TRBJ2-3; the D gene is possibly TRBD1 (5 bases). V was cut by 9 bases and J by 0 bases, with 12 bases left in between. The CDR3 is 14 amino acids. CDR1 is KGHDR and CDR2 is SFDVKD in the germline V gene. The CDR3 DNA follows: TGTGCCACCGAGAGCGCAGGGAGCACAGATACGCAGTATTTT. Translating it yields CATESAGSTDTQYF.

On this clonotype itself: At one end the junction does not follow the germline gene, possibly because of a read error. The chain recombines TRBV6-5 with TRBJ2-3; D uncertain. The CDR3 length is 18 residues. The germline V gene encodes CDR1 MNHEY and CDR2 SVGAGI. DNA of the CDR3: TGTGCCAGCAATTACCTCTCTAGGGCTGCGCGGAGCACAGATACGCAGTATTTT. Its translation: CASNYLSRAARSTDTQYF.

This clonotype was seen repeatedly, ten times or more. CDR3 bases: TGTGCCAGCAGCCCTGGGACCGGGGGAGTAGAGACCCAGTACTTC. It specifies CASSPGTGGVETQYF. This chain uses TRBV7-9 with TRBJ2-5; a weak D match, TRBD2 (6 bases). V was shortened by 5 bases and J by 4 bases, with 17 bases between the two germline ends. CDR3 length: 15 amino acids. Germline V gene data show CDR1 as SEHNR and CDR2 as FQNEAQ (reference sequence).

This clonotype was counted only a few times. The chain combines TRBV4-2 with TRBJ2-7, with D possibly matching TRBD2 (5 bases). CDR3 length: 15 amino acids. The germline V and J ends were trimmed by 0 bases and 2 bases, with 11 bases remaining between them. Germline values: CDR1 LGHNA, CDR2 YNFKEQ. DNA of the CDR3: TGTGCCAGCAGCCAAGATATGACGGGGACCTACGAGCAGTACTTC. Its protein is CASSQDMTGTYEQYF.

The V call is TRBV30, the J call TRBJ2-1; 8 bases align to TRBD2. The CDR3 consists of 14 residues. The germline gives CDR1 GTSNPN, CDR2 SVGIG (reference sequence). J gave up 3 bases and V 4 bases, and 5 bases lay outside the gene matches. The CDR3 coding sequence is TGTGCCTGGAACGTACTAGCGGACTACAATGAGCAGTTCTTC. This codes for CAWNVLADYNEQFF.

This clonotype showed up just a few times. V is TRBV6-1 and J is TRBJ2-1, with TRBD2 matching 16 bases. Germline V gene data show CDR1 as MNHNS and CDR2 as SASEGT. After removal of 4 bases from V and 8 bases from J, the junction contained 8 bases not matched to a gene. The CDR3 sequence is 17 residues long. CDR3 in amino acids: CASSVWTGTSGRDEQFF. DNA of the CDR3: TGTGCCAGCAGTGTGTGGACCGGGACTAGCGGGAGGGATGAGCAGTTCTTC.

This clonotype was observed a few times. The chain employs TRBV18 and TRBJ2-7; unclear D gene. Germline CDR1 reads KGHSH; CDR2 reads LQKENI. Trimming left V 3 bases short and J 1 base short, with 13 bases between. The CDR3 loop spans 15 amino acids. This CDR3 is CASSPQSGASYEQYF. Written as DNA, the CDR3 is TGTGCCAGCTCACCTCAATCAGGAGCTTCCTACGAGCAGTACTTC.

This clonotype was observed at least ten times. The chain uses TRBV3-1 and TRBJ2-1; D uncertain. V dropped 4 bases and J dropped 10 bases, with 8 bases sitting between them. The CDR3 runs to 11 residues. CDR1 is LGHDT and CDR2 is YNNKEL in the germline V gene (reference sequence). DNA of the CDR3: TGTGCCAGCAGCCGAAGCAGGGAGCAGTTCTTC. Protein sequence: CASSRSREQFF.

This clonotype was seen only a few times. V usage is TRBV3-1 and J usage is TRBJ2-4; 8 nucleotides match TRBD1. Looked up from germline, CDR1 is LGHDT and CDR2 is YNNKEL (reference sequence). The ends lost 5 bases at V and 9 bases at J; junction bases unmatched: 9. CDR3 length: 14 residues. The CDR3 DNA is TGTGCCAGCAGCGAAACAGGGGGAAAGGTCATTCAGTACTTC. Protein sequence: CASSETGGKVIQYF. Full variable domain (missing parts from reference TRBV3-1 and TRBJ2-4): DTAVSQTPKYLVTQMGNDKSIKCEQNLGHDTMYWYKQDSKKFLKIMFSYNNKELIINETVPNRFSPKSPDKAHLNLHINSLELGDSAVYFCASSETGGKVIQYFGAGTRLSVL.

The V gene is TRBV20-1, the J gene TRBJ2-5, with TRBD2 as a possible D gene (5 bases). Trimming left V 5 bases short and J 6 bases short, with 19 bases between. The CDR3 has 14 amino acids. CDR1 DFQATT and CDR2 SNEGSKA come from the germline V gene (reference sequence). The DNA for the CDR3 is TGCAGTGCTCTTCCCGGGCGAGGGCTACAGACCCAGTACTTC. Protein sequence: CSALPGRGLQTQYF.

The table lists this clonotype with a few counts. The rearrangement uses TRBV14 and TRBJ1-1; no clear D. The CDR3 consists of 13 residues. V lost 0 bases and J lost 6, with 8 bases in between. Germline values: CDR1 SGHDN, CDR2 FVKESK. DNA of the CDR3: TGTGCCAGCAGCCAAGATCAGTTCTCTGAAGCTTTCTTT. This sequence encodes CASSQDQFSEAFF. Drawing the rest from reference TRBV14 and TRBJ1-1, the complete variable domain is EAGVTQFPSHSVIEKGQTVTLRCDPISGHDNLYWYRRVMGKEIKFLLHFVKESKQDESGMPNNRFLAERTGGTYSTLKVQPAELEDSGVYFCASSQDQFSEAFFGQGTRLTVV.

V usage is TRBV7-2 and J usage is TRBJ2-1; TRBD1 might be the D (6 bases). Trimming stripped 1 base from V and 4 bases from J, with 11 bases between. Germline V gene data show CDR1 as SGHTA and CDR2 as FQGNSA. The CDR3 runs to 15 residues. The CDR3, as DNA: TGTGCCAGCAGCTTAGTCGGGACACCATACAATGAGCAGTTCTTC. Its translation: CASSLVGTPYNEQFF.

The chain couples TRBV5-1 to TRBJ1-2, with D hard to call. This CDR3 is 13 amino acids long. Trimming shortened V by 7 bases and J by 0 bases, and 10 bases separated the two germline ends. Germline V gene sequence: CDR1 SGHRS, CDR2 YFSETQ. The CDR3 DNA sequence: TGCGCCAGCCGCGAGGGTACTAACTATGGCTACACCTTC. It translates to CASREGTNYGYTF.